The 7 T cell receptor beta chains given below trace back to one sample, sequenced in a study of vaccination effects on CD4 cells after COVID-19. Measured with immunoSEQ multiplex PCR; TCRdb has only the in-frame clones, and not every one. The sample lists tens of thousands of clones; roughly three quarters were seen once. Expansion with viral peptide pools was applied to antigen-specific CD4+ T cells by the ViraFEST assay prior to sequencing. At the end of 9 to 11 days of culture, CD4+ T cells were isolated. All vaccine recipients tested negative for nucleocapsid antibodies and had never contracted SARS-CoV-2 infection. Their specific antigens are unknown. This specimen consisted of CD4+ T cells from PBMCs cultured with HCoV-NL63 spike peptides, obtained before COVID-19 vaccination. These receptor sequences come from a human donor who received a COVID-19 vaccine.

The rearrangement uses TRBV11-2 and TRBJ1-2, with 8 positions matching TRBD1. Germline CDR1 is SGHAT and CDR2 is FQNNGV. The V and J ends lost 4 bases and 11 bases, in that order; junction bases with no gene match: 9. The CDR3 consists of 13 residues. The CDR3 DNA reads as TGTGCCAGCAGCTCTCAGACAGGGGCCCGGTACACCTTC. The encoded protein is CASSSQTGARYTF. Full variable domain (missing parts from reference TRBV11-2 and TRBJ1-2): EAGVAQSPRYKIIEKRQSVAFWCNPISGHATLYWYQQILGQGPKLLIQFQNNGVVDDSQLPKDRFSAERLKGVDSTLKIQPAKLEDSAVYLCASSSQTGARYTFGSGTRLTVV.

CDR3: CASSYPPGEKLFF. The CDR3 DNA reads TGTGCCAGCAGTTACCCTCCGGGTGAAAAACTGTTTTTT. J is TRBJ1-4 and V is TRBV6-5; D gene unclear. V was pared by 2 bases and J by 7 bases, with 8 bases between. The CDR3 has 13 amino acids. CDR1 MNHEY and CDR2 SVGAGI come from the germline V gene.

In nucleotides, the CDR3 is TGTGCCAGCTCCGTAGGACAGGGGACGAACACTGAAGCTTTCTTT. It codes for CASSVGQGTNTEAFF. The chain combines TRBV18 with TRBJ1-1, with TRBD1 identical over 9 bases. Germline assignment: CDR1 KGHSH and CDR2 LQKENI. This CDR3 comprises 15 residues. Trimming at V came to 6 bases and at J to 1 base, leaving 6 bases not matched to a gene.

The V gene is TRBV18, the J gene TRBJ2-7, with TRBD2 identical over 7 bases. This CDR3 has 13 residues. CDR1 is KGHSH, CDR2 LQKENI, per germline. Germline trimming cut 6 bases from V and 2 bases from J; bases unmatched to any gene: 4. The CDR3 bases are TGTGCCAGCTCGGCGGGAGCTACCTACGAGCAGTACGTC. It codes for CASSAGATYEQYV.

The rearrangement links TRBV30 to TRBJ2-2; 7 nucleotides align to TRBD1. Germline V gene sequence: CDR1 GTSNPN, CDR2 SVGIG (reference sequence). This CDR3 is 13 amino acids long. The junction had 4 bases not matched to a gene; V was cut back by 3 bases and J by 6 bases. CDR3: CAWSGQAAGELFF. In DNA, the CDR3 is TGTGCCTGGAGCGGACAGGCGGCCGGGGAGCTGTTTTTT.

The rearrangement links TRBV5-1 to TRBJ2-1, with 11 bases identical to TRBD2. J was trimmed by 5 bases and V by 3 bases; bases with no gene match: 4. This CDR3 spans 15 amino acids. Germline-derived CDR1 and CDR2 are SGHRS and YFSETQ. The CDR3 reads CASSSLAGGNNEQFF. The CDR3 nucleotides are TGCGCCAGCAGCTCGCTAGCGGGGGGCAACAATGAGCAGTTCTTC.

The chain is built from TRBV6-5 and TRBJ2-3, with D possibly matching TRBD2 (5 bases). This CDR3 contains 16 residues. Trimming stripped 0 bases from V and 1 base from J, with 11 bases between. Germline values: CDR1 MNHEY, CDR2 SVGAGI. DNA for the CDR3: TGTGCCAGCAGTTACTCTAGGGCGGGTCGCACAGATACGCAGTATTTT. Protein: CASSYSRAGRTDTQYF.